Presented here are 14 T cell receptor beta chains from one specimen sequenced in a study of vaccination and CD4 T cells after COVID-19. These TCRs' antigens remain unknown. Treatment given: approximately 9-day PBMC culture with coronavirus spike peptide pools or control peptides (ViraFEST assay). Before the COVID-19 pandemic (2011-2018), CD4+ T cells were obtained from the unexposed donor. Cultured CD4+ T-cell DNA underwent Oncomine TCR Beta short-read sequencing. TCRdb used MiXCR to reprocess the PCR reads, holding one entry per CDR3 protein. The sample contains 7,500 or so distinct CDR3 sequences, 50% of which appear only once. Sequenced input: CD4+ T cells from blood, cultured in vitro. All receptors derive from a human donor in good health.

The chain uses TRBV6-5 and TRBJ2-2, with D possibly being TRBD2 (6 bases). This CDR3 comprises 15 residues. Trimming pared 2 bases from V and 5 bases from J, leaving 12 bases between. Germline-derived CDR1 and CDR2 are MNHEY and SVGAGI. The DNA for the CDR3 is TGTGCCAGCAGTTACCGGGCGGACTATACCGGGGAGCTGTTTTTT. Translated: CASSYRADYTGELFF.

This clonotype was seen only a few times. This sequence joins TRBV20-1 and TRBJ2-3, with 14 bases matching TRBD2. After removal of 2 bases from V and 1 base from J, the junction contained 5 bases not matched to a gene. The CDR3 sequence is 17 residues long. Germline CDR1 DFQATT, CDR2 SNEGSKA (reference sequence). CDR3 protein: CSARSGLAGDRTDTQYF. The CDR3 DNA follows: TGCAGTGCTAGATCGGGACTAGCGGGAGATCGCACAGATACGCAGTATTTT.

The J gene is TRBJ2-5, the V gene TRBV19, with TRBD1 matching 8 bases. Germline V lookup: CDR1 LNHDA, CDR2 SQIVND (reference sequence). J gave up 4 bases and V 5 bases, and 6 bases lay outside the gene matches. CDR3 length: 14 amino acids. The CDR3 protein is CASSAQTGVETQYF. In DNA form, the CDR3 reads TGTGCCAGTAGTGCCCAGACAGGGGTAGAGACCCAGTACTTC.

The chain employs TRBV6-1 and TRBJ2-4; 8 positions agree with TRBD1. The CDR3 has 12 amino acids. CDR1 and CDR2 from the germline V gene are MNHNS and SASEGT. V lost 6 bases and J lost 6; bases outside the gene matches: 1. The CDR3 loop reads CASRGQGNIQYF. In nucleotides, the CDR3 is TGTGCCAGCAGAGGACAGGGAAACATTCAGTACTTC.

The chain is built from TRBV30 and TRBJ1-2; the D gene is possibly TRBD1 (5 bases). Germline loops: CDR1 GTSNPN, CDR2 SVGIG (reference sequence). The V gene lost 2 bases and the J gene lost 2 bases, with 9 bases spanning the gap. CDR3 length: 13 amino acids. CDR3 coding DNA: TGTGCCTGGAGTTTGGGGGGGAACTATGGCTACACCTTC. Amino acid sequence: CAWSLGGNYGYTF.

The CDR3 reads CASSGMTFNYGYTF. The CDR3 DNA follows: TGTGCCAGCAGCGGTATGACATTTAACTATGGCTACACCTTC. V usage is TRBV5-4 and J usage is TRBJ1-2; D gene uncertain. The CDR3 spans 14 residues. Germline V lookup: CDR1 SGHNT, CDR2 YYREEE (reference sequence). Trimming took 4 bases from V and 1 from J, leaving 11 bases between them.

The chain links TRBV2 to TRBJ2-7, with 9 positions matching TRBD1. Germline CDR1 and CDR2: SNHLY and FYNNEI. This CDR3 has 16 amino acids. Unmatched junction bases numbered 8, after V lost 4 bases and J lost 1 base. The CDR3 DNA reads TGTGCCAGCAGTGTAGGACCGGGACAGGGTTCCTACGAGCAGTACTTC. This gives the protein CASSVGPGQGSYEQYF. Complete variable domain (other parts from reference TRBV2 and TRBJ2-7): EPEVTQTPSHQVTQMGQEVILRCVPISNHLYFYWYRQILGQKVEFLVSFYNNEISEKSEIFDDQFSVERPDGSNFTLKIRSTKLEDSAMYFCASSVGPGQGSYEQYFGPGTRLTVT.

V gene TRBV9 combines with J gene TRBJ1-1; perhaps TRBD1 as D (5 bases). Germline loops: CDR1 SGDLS, CDR2 YYNGEE. V was cut by 4 bases and J by 8 bases, with 15 bases left in between. The CDR3 totals 13 residues. The CDR3 DNA reads as TGTGCCAGCAGCCTTAGGGGCGGCCCGGAAGCTTTCTTT. Amino acid sequence: CASSLRGGPEAFF.

This clonotype was recorded a few times. V is TRBV7-2 and J is TRBJ2-1; possible D gene TRBD2, 7 bases. From germline, CDR1 is SGHTA and CDR2 FQGNSA. This CDR3 has 15 residues. V was shortened by 5 bases and J by 8 bases, with 19 bases between the two germline ends. CDR3: CASSPWGGGSDEQFF. The CDR3 coding sequence is TGTGCCAGCAGCCCCTGGGGCGGGGGCTCGGATGAGCAGTTCTTC.

The genes are TRBV20-1 and TRBJ1-2; D gene unclear. The CDR3 contains 12 residues. Germline loops: CDR1 DFQATT, CDR2 SNEGSKA (reference sequence). The V and J ends lost 3 bases and 2 bases respectively, with 7 bases between them. For the CDR3, the DNA is TGCAGTGCTAGTATGGGGAACTATGGCTACACCTTC. This codes for CSASMGNYGYTF.

This chain links TRBV20-1 with TRBJ2-2; D is unresolved. This CDR3 has 16 amino acids. Per germline, CDR1 DFQATT and CDR2 SNEGSKA (reference sequence). V dropped 0 bases and J dropped 1 base, with 12 bases sitting between them. DNA for the CDR3: TGCAGTGCTAGAGATCCGAGACACTTGAACACCGGGGAGCTGTTTTTT. It is translated as CSARDPRHLNTGELFF.

This clonotype was counted once. The rearrangement joins TRBV4-1 to TRBJ1-2; TRBD1 matches 12 bases. Germline V lookup: CDR1 MGHRA, CDR2 YSYEKL. The V and J ends lost 5 bases and 0 bases, in that order; junction bases with no gene match: 7. The CDR3 has 17 residues. CDR3 residues: CASSFGTGGLANYGYTF. The DNA for the CDR3 is TGCGCCAGCAGCTTTGGGACAGGGGGCCTAGCTAACTATGGCTACACCTTC.

The V gene is TRBV20-1, the J gene TRBJ2-7; tentatively, D is TRBD1 (5 bases). The V gene lost 0 bases and the J gene lost 1 base, with 13 bases spanning the gap. This CDR3 comprises 15 residues. Looked up from germline, CDR1 is DFQATT and CDR2 is SNEGSKA (reference sequence). CDR3 nucleotides: TGCAGTGCTAGAGATGGGGCGCGGTCTTCCTACGAGCAGTACTTC. Translated, it gives CSARDGARSSYEQYF.

The DNA for the CDR3 is TGTGCCAGCAGGGTCCAAGAGACCCAGTACTTC. As protein: CASRVQETQYF. The chain employs TRBV2 and TRBJ2-5, with no clear D. V was pared by 6 bases and J by 1 base, with 3 bases between. The CDR3 totals 11 residues. Germline CDR1 is SNHLY and CDR2 is FYNNEI.